The 2 T cell receptor beta chains below come from one sample, sequenced in a study of blood T cell repertoires in COVID-19. Some clones are missing from TCRdb's copy, which holds only in-frame ones; the method was immunoSEQ multiplex PCR. The repertoire holds roughly 120,000 clones, approximately 83% seen once, with 0.8% to 1% in the top ten. Sequencing was carried out using peripheral blood. All receptors derive from a woman aged 70-85 years with acute or convalescent COVID-19.

The rearrangement uses TRBV5-1 and TRBJ2-1; D is perhaps TRBD2 (5 bases). V dropped 4 bases and J dropped 0 bases, with 11 bases sitting between them. The CDR3 is made up of 15 amino acids. Germline CDR1 SGHRS, CDR2 YFSETQ. CDR3 nucleotides: TGCGCCAGCAGCGGAGATGGGAGCTCCTACAATGAGCAGTTCTTC. Residues: CASSGDGSSYNEQFF.

This clone was counted only a few times. V and J are TRBV6-5 and TRBJ1-2, with D possibly TRBD1 on 5 matching bases. Germline lookup yields CDR1 MNHEY and CDR2 SVGAGI. The CDR3 is 14 amino acids. V dropped 10 bases and J dropped 5 bases, with 20 bases sitting between them. The CDR3 here is CANGRGGVGYGYTF. DNA for the CDR3: TGTGCCAATGGGAGGGGCGGGGTAGGGTATGGCTACACCTTC.